This T cell receptor (beta chain) emerged from a study of T-cell reconstitution after alpha-beta-depleted transplantation in children. This clonotype has at least ten counts. Antigen specificity is unknown. The study's findings and limits: From newly produced T cells came most of the T-cell counts and diversity one year after transplant.

Per germline, CDR1 LGHDT and CDR2 YNNKEL (reference sequence). V lost 0 bases, J lost 10 bases, and 24 bases stayed unmatched. The CDR3 is 20 residues long. Unique molecular identifiers featured in how the TCRbeta library was prepared. TCRdb re-analysed the PCR reads in MiXCR, keeping a single row per CDR3 protein. The table includes 480,000 or so distinct CDR3 sequences, over 9.5% detected once. The material was PBMCs, obtained before TCRalphabeta/CD19-depleted stem cell transplant. The TCR comes from a child younger than 10 with inherited bone marrow failure, due to receive a stem cell transplant. This chain connects TRBV3-1 to TRBJ2-1; 7 bases agree with TRBD2. This chain's CDR3 is CASSQEPPSRVGGLSHEQFF. In DNA, the CDR3 is TGTGCCAGCAGCCAAGAACCCCCTTCCCGAGTGGGAGGGCTTTCACACGAGCAGTTCTTC.